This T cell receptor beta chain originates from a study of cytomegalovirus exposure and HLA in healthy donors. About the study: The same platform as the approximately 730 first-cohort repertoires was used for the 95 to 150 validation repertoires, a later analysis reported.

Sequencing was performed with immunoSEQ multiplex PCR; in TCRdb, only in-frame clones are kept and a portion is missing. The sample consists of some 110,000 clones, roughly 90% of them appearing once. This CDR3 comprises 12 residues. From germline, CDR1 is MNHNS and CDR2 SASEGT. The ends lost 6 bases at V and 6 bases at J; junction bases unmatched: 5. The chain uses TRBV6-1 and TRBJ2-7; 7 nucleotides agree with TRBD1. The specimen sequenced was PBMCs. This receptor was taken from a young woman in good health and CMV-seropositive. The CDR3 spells CASRLQGFEQYV. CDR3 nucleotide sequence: TGTGCCAGCAGGTTACAGGGGTTCGAGCAGTACGTC.